This TCR beta chain was documented in a study of shared clonotypes between healthy human individuals. Study-level points and caveats: Owing to a small donor count, the genetic and exposure-history diversity represented was limited.

The authors sequenced unsorted PBMC DNA on ten immunoSEQ deep assay plates. The table came from immunoSEQ multiplex PCR; TCRdb's copy has only in-frame clones and leaves some out. The sample consists of 450,000 to 600,000 clones, 79% of them appearing once. Concerning this clone: Its antigen is unidentified.

The sample consisted of PBMCs. The sequence was collected from a woman aged 40 to 50 in good health. Some clones in this sample may be carry-over from other donors' samples.

CDR3 in DNA: TGTGCCAGCAGCCATCCGGGACGAGCACGGAGGAGCACCGGGGAGCTGTTTTTT. Its protein product is CASSHPGRARRSTGELFF. J is TRBJ2-2 and V is TRBV7-2; D is tentatively TRBD1 or TRBD2 (5 bases each). Germline V lookup: CDR1 SGHTA, CDR2 FQGNSA. This CDR3 is built from 18 residues. V was shortened by 5 bases and J by 4 bases, with 23 bases between the two germline ends.